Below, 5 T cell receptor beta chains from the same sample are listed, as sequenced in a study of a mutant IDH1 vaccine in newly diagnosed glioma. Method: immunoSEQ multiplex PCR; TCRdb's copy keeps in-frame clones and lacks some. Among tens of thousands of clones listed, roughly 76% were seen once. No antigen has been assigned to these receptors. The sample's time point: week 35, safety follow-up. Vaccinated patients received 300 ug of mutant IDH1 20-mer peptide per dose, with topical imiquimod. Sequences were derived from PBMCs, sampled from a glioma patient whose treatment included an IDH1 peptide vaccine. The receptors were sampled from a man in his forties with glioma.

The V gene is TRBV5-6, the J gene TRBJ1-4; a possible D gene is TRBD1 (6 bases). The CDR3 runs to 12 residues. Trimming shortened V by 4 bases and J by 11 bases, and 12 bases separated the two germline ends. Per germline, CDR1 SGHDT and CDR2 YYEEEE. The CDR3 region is CASSVQGGKLFF. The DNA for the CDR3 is TGTGCCAGCAGCGTACAAGGGGGGAAACTGTTTTTT. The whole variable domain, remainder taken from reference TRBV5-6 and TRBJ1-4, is DAGVTQSPTHLIKTRGQQVTLRCSPKSGHDTVSWYQQALGQGPQFIFQYYEEEERQRGNFPDRFSGHQFPNYSSELNVNALLLGDSALYLCASSVQGGKLFFGSGTQLSVL.

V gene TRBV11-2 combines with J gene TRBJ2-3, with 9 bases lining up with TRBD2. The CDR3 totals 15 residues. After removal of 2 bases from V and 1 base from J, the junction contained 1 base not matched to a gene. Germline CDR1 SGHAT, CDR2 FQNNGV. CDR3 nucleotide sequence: TGTGCCAGCAGCTTATGGACTAGCGGCACAGATACGCAGTATTTT. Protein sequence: CASSLWTSGTDTQYF.

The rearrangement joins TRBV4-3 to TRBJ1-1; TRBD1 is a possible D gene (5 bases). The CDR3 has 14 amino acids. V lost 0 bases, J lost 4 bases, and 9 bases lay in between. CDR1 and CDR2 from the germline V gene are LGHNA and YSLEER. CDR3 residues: CASSQEPGSTEAFF. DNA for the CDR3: TGCGCCAGCAGCCAAGAACCAGGGAGCACTGAAGCTTTCTTT.

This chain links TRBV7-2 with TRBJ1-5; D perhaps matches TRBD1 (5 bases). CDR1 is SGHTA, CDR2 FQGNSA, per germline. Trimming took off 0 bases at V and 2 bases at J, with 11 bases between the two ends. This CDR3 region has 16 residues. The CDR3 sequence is CASSLAPGGRNQPQHF. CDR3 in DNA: TGTGCCAGCAGCTTAGCCCCGGGGGGACGCAATCAGCCCCAGCATTTT. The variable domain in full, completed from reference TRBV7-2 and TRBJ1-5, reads GAGVSQSPSNKVTEKGKDVELRCDPISGHTALYWYRQSLGQGLEFLIYFQGNSAPDKSGLPSDRFSAERTGGSVSTLTIQRTQQEDSAVYLCASSLAPGGRNQPQHFGDGTRLSIL.

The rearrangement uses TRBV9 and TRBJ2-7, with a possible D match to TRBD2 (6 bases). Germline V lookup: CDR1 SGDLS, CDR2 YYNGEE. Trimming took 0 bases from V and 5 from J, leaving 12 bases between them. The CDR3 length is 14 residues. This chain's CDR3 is CASSVGGGKNEQYF. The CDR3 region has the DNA TGTGCCAGCAGCGTAGGGGGAGGAAAGAACGAGCAGTACTTC.